This T cell receptor delta chain was obtained from a study of γδ T cells in repeated Plasmodium falciparum infection. Looking at the study overall: Sampling occurred at baseline, pre-infection for selected infections, and 21 days post-infection. Malian samples came from no-transmission periods or across acute febrile malaria episodes. Study results and limitations: Vgamma9/Vdelta2+ T cells showed a stable polyclonal repertoire with shared TCRgamma sequences.

Gammadelta T cells were flow-sorted from PBMC into Vgamma9/Vdelta2+ and Vdelta2-negative populations for bulk analysis. TCRdb re-processed the multiplex PCR reads via CATT. The sample lists 80,000 to 95,000 delta-chain clones, approximately 1.4% seen once, with roughly 8.1% in the top ten. CDR1 is TSWWSYY, CDR2 QGS, per germline. The CDR3 is made up of 16 amino acids. This clone was detected a few times. The antigen is unknown. This DNA translates differently at residue 14 from the TCRdb protein, which is that of a much larger clone; a read error is likely, and the protein shown is the DNA's own translation. The sample holds other DNA sequences that translate to the same CDR3.

Sequencing was performed on gamma-delta T cells from blood. The source of this sequence is a pool of human donors (malaria-infected and uninfected, not separated). This chain connects TRDV1 to TRDJ1, with a tentative D call TRDD1 (5 bases). CDR3 loop: CALGEEEISLTDKPIF. The CDR3 coding sequence is TGTGCTCTTGGGGAAGAAGAAATCTCTCTTACCGATAAACCCATCTTT.